This is a list of T cell receptor beta chains from one sample in a study of graft-versus-host responses after intestinal transplantation. Which antigens these TCRs recognize remains unknown. TCRdb's table, derived via immunoSEQ multiplex PCR, lists solely in-frame clones and lacks some. Of fewer than 95,000 clones listed, about 94% are singletons. The starting material was unstimulated CD4+ T cells sorted from spleen or lymph node cells, obtained before transplant. Receptor source: a human donor who was the organ donor for an intestinal transplant. CDR3s include the opening cysteine and the closing phenylalanine or tryptophan.

V gene: TRBV19; J gene: TRBJ1-3; CDR3 protein: CASRTGSSGNTIYF
V gene: TRBV9; J gene: TRBJ1-1; CDR3 protein: CASSTTWGADTEAFF
V gene: TRBV28; J gene: TRBJ2-5; CDR3 protein: CATGRGYLEQYF
V gene: TRBV7-2; J gene: TRBJ2-5; CDR3 protein: CASSLVVNGGAQETQYF
V gene: TRBV19; J gene: TRBJ2-5; CDR3 protein: CASSRTGTTGETQYF
V gene: TRBV27; J gene: TRBJ1-6; CDR3 protein: CASKSRGNSPLHF
V gene: TRBV7-9; J gene: TRBJ1-2; CDR3 protein: CASSISEDRRYGYTF
V gene: TRBV28; J gene: TRBJ1-5; CDR3 protein: CASSEHQPQHF
V gene: TRBV18; J gene: TRBJ1-1; CDR3 protein: CASSPALNTEAFF
V gene: TRBV9; J gene: TRBJ1-4; CDR3 protein: CASSVAEGVVEKLFF
V gene: TRBV9; J gene: TRBJ2-3; CDR3 protein: CASSVVLTDTQYF
V gene: TRBV19; J gene: TRBJ2-5; CDR3 protein: CASSTTTRLAGAQETQYF
V gene: TRBV4-1; J gene: TRBJ2-7; CDR3 protein: CASSQVEAQTLPYEQYF
V gene: TRBV5-4; J gene: TRBJ1-3; CDR3 protein: CASSYNPGGSGNTIYF
V gene: TRBV11-2; J gene: TRBJ2-2; CDR3 protein: CASSSGRNTGELFF
V gene: TRBV1; J gene: TRBJ1-4; CDR3 protein: CTSSQGALFF